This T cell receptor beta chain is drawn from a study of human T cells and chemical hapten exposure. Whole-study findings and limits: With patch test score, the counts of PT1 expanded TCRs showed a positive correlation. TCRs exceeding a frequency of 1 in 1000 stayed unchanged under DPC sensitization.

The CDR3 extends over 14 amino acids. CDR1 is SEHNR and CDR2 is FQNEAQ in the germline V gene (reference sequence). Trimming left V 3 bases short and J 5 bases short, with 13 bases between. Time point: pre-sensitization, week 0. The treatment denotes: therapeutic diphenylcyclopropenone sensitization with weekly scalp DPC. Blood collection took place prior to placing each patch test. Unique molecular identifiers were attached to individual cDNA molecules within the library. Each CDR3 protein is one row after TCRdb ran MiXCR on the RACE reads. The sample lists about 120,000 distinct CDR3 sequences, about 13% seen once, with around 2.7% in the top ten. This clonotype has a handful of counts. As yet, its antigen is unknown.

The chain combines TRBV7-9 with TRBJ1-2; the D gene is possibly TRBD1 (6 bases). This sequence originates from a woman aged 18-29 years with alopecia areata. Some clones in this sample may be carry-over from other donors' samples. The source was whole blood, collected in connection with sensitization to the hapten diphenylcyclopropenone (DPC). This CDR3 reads CASSFGQPGYGYTF. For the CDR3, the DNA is TGTGCCAGCAGCTTTGGACAGCCCGGGTATGGCTACACCTTC. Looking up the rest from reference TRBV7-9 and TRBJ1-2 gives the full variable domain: DTGVSQNPRHKITKRGQNVTFRCDPISEHNRLYWYRQTLGQGPEFLTYFQNEAQLEKSRLLSDRFSAERPKGSFSTLEIQRTEQGDSAMYLCASSFGQPGYGYTFGSGTRLTVV.